The 9 T cell receptor beta chains in this list originate from one sample, sequenced in a study of T cell clonotyping in hematopoietic cell transplantation. Method: immunoSEQ multiplex PCR; TCRdb's copy keeps in-frame clones and lacks some. The sample carries 9,500 to 12,000 clones, around 86% recorded once. The sample in question was PBMCs, obtained 180 days after allogeneic stem cell transplant. These receptors were obtained from a male patient aged 55-69 years who had an allogeneic stem cell transplant from an unrelated donor, so the T cells may come from the graft donor. Some clones in this sample may be carry-over from other donors' samples.

The chain recombines TRBV19 with TRBJ2-7, with 10 bases identical to TRBD1. The germline V gene encodes CDR1 LNHDA and CDR2 SQIVND (reference sequence). This CDR3 is built from 15 residues. The V and J ends lost 5 bases and 1 base, in that order; junction bases with no gene match: 5. The DNA for the CDR3 is TGTGCCAGTAGTCCCGGGACAGGGGTGTCCTACGAGCAGTACTTC. Translated: CASSPGTGVSYEQYF. Full variable domain (outside the CDR3, taken from reference TRBV19 and TRBJ2-7): DGGITQSPKYLFRKEGQNVTLSCEQNLNHDAMYWYRQDPGQGLRLIYYSQIVNDFQKGDIAEGYSVSREKKESFPLTVTSAQKNPTAFYLCASSPGTGVSYEQYFGPGTRLTVT.

CDR3: CASSPTGDTEAFF. CDR3 coding DNA: TGTGCCAGTAGTCCTACAGGGGACACTGAAGCTTTCTTT. This chain links TRBV19 with TRBJ1-1; TRBD1 matches 7 bases. The ends lost 5 bases at V and 3 bases at J; junction bases unmatched: 3. The CDR3 length is 13 residues. In germline, CDR1 is LNHDA, CDR2 SQIVND (reference sequence).

This sequence joins TRBV4-1 and TRBJ1-2; D is uncertain. The V and J ends lost 1 base and 4 bases respectively, with 13 bases between them. The length of the CDR3 is 15 residues. CDR1 and CDR2 from the germline V gene are MGHRA and YSYEKL. CDR3 loop: CASSQADTGSYGYTF. For the CDR3, the DNA is TGCGCCAGCAGCCAAGCTGACACGGGGTCCTATGGCTACACCTTC.

The J gene is TRBJ1-2, the V gene TRBV5-8; D unresolved. This CDR3 is 12 amino acids long. Trimming shortened V by 2 bases and J by 4 bases, and 6 bases separated the two germline ends. CDR1 and CDR2 from the germline V gene are SGHTS and YDEGEE. The CDR3 DNA is TGTGCCAGCAGCTTCGGAGTCTATGGCTACACCTTC. Its protein is CASSFGVYGYTF.

The chain combines TRBV5-1 with TRBJ1-1; tentatively, D is TRBD1 (5 bases). This CDR3 has 15 amino acids. V shed 0 bases and J shed 0 bases, with 9 bases lying between them. Germline loops: CDR1 SGHRS, CDR2 YFSETQ. CDR3 in amino acids: CASSLAGTVNTEAFF. The CDR3 nucleotides are TGCGCCAGCAGCTTGGCCGGGACGGTGAACACTGAAGCTTTCTTT.

The J gene is TRBJ1-2, the V gene TRBV19; D perhaps matches TRBD1 (5 bases). This CDR3 is built from 15 residues. The germline V and J ends were trimmed by 6 bases and 7 bases, with 21 bases remaining between them. Germline CDR1 LNHDA, CDR2 SQIVND (reference sequence). CDR3 nucleotide sequence: TGTGCCAGTAGAGAAAACCAGGGTGGTAGAAGTGGCTACACCTTC. Encoded protein: CASRENQGGRSGYTF.

The chain combines TRBV7-2 with TRBJ2-7; D is unresolved. The germline gives CDR1 SGHTA, CDR2 FQGNSA. The ends were cut back, 5 bases at V and 0 bases at J, with 8 bases in the middle. The CDR3 extends over 13 amino acids. Here the CDR3 reads CASSTASSYEQYF. CDR3 coding DNA: TGTGCCAGCAGCACGGCAAGCTCCTACGAGCAGTACTTC.

The V call is TRBV5-6, the J call TRBJ1-2; D is uncertain. Trimming removed 1 base at V and 2 bases at J, with 3 bases between. Germline V CDR1 and CDR2: SGHDT, YYEEEE. This CDR3 has 12 amino acids. The chain's CDR3 is CASSLNNYGYTF. CDR3 nucleotides: TGTGCCAGCAGCTTGAACAACTATGGCTACACCTTC.

J is TRBJ1-1 and V is TRBV6-6; a weak D match, TRBD1 (5 bases). From germline, CDR1 is MNHNY and CDR2 SVGAGI (reference sequence). This CDR3 has 12 amino acids. V lost 5 bases to trimming and J lost 6 bases, with 10 bases between them. The chain's CDR3 is CASSVGPAEAFF. The CDR3, as DNA: TGTGCCAGCAGTGTGGGACCAGCTGAAGCTTTCTTT.